The 20 T cell receptor beta chains below all came from one sample that was sequenced in a study of blood T cell repertoires in COVID-19. The data were produced by immunoSEQ multiplex PCR, yet TCRdb's version contains in-frame clones alone and is incomplete. Counted here are roughly 66,000 clones, around 93% occurring once; the ten biggest clones make up about 7.9%. Sequencing was carried out using peripheral blood. All receptors derive from a human donor in a cohort sampled during active COVID-19.

On this clone itself: The junction and the germline gene differ at one end; a read error may be behind it. The chain is built from TRBV11-1 and TRBJ2-7, with TRBD1 matching 7 bases. Germline V gene lookup returns CDR1 SGHAT and CDR2 FQDESV (reference sequence). This CDR3 has 11 amino acids. Here the CDR3 reads CASSLGGQIVF. CDR3 in DNA: TGTGCCAGCAGCTTAGGGGGACAGATTGTGTTC.

The chain has TRBV7-2 and TRBJ2-2; D remains ambiguous. The CDR3 spans 16 residues. Trimming cost V 1 base and J 1 base, with 10 bases left between them. In germline, CDR1 is SGHTA, CDR2 FQGNSA. The CDR3 coding sequence is TGTGCCAGCAGCTTAGATCTTGAGGAGAACACCGGGGAGCTGTTTTTT. It specifies CASSLDLEENTGELFF.

V gene TRBV7-2 combines with J gene TRBJ2-3; 11 nucleotides match TRBD2. The V segment lost 5 bases and the J segment 5 bases; nucleotides outside the gene matches: 12. The CDR3 consists of 17 residues. Germline assignment: CDR1 SGHTA and CDR2 FQGNSA. This CDR3 is CASSKNSGGAWGDTQYF. In nucleotides, the CDR3 is TGTGCCAGCAGCAAAAATAGCGGGGGGGCCTGGGGAGATACGCAGTATTTT.

The J gene is TRBJ2-2, the V gene TRBV5-4; 8 bases match TRBD2. There are 17 residues in the CDR3. The germline V gene encodes CDR1 SGHNT and CDR2 YYREEE (reference sequence). J lost 4 bases, V lost 4 bases, and 12 bases had no gene match. CDR3 bases: TGTGCCAGCAGCCCGACAATGAGCGGGAGTAGCACCGGGGAGCTGTTTTTT. It yields the protein CASSPTMSGSSTGELFF. The complete variable domain, with remaining parts taken from reference TRBV5-4 and TRBJ2-2, reads ETGVTQSPTHLIKTRGQQVTLRCSSQSGHNTVSWYQQALGQGPQFIFQYYREEENGRGNFPPRFSGLQFPNYSSELNVNALELDDSALYLCASSPTMSGSSTGELFFGEGSRLTVL.

The gene calls are TRBV5-8 and TRBJ1-6; 10 nucleotides match TRBD1. This CDR3 spans 14 amino acids. V was pared by 5 bases and J by 6 bases, with 2 bases of the junction left unmatched. Germline V gene sequence: CDR1 SGHTS, CDR2 YDEGEE. The CDR3 loop is CASRRDRGNSPLHF. CDR3 nucleotides: TGTGCCAGCAGACGGGACAGGGGTAATTCACCCCTCCACTTT.

This rearrangement joins TRBV5-1 to TRBJ2-7; D possibly corresponds to TRBD1 (7 bases). CDR3 size: 14 residues. Trimming removed 2 bases at V and 5 bases at J, with 14 bases between. Germline V gene sequence: CDR1 SGHRS, CDR2 YFSETQ. The DNA for the CDR3 is TGCGCCAGCAGCTTAGGCGGGACAGTCAACGAGCAGTACTTC. Protein: CASSLGGTVNEQYF. The entire variable domain, with the rest obtained from reference TRBV5-1 and TRBJ2-7, is as follows: KAGVTQTPRYLIKTRGQQVTLSCSPISGHRSVSWYQQTPGQGLQFLFEYFSETQRNKGNFPGRFSGRQFSNSRSEMNVSTLELGDSALYLCASSLGGTVNEQYFGPGTRLTVT.

This chain joins TRBV5-6 and TRBJ2-7, with 8 bases that match TRBD1. Germline-derived CDR1 and CDR2 are SGHDT and YYEEEE. Trimming at V came to 4 bases and at J to 3 bases, leaving 3 bases not matched to a gene. This CDR3 has 13 residues. The CDR3 DNA sequence: TGTGCCAGCAGCGTTGACAGGGGCTACGAGCAGTACTTC. Translation gives CASSVDRGYEQYF.

This clone turned up a few times. The rearrangement joins TRBV19 to TRBJ2-7; tentatively, D is TRBD1 (5 bases). Germline V CDR1 and CDR2: LNHDA, SQIVND (reference sequence). There are 14 residues in the CDR3. V shed 3 bases and J shed 0 bases, with 9 bases lying between them. The CDR3 coding sequence is TGTGCCAGTAGTATCCAGGGTTTCTCCTACGAGCAGTACTTC. Its translation: CASSIQGFSYEQYF. The full variable domain, rest sourced from reference TRBV19 and TRBJ2-7, is DGGITQSPKYLFRKEGQNVTLSCEQNLNHDAMYWYRQDPGQGLRLIYYSQIVNDFQKGDIAEGYSVSREKKESFPLTVTSAQKNPTAFYLCASSIQGFSYEQYFGPGTRLTVT.

The J gene is TRBJ2-5, the V gene TRBV7-9, with 12 bases fitting TRBD2. CDR3 size: 15 residues. V trimming: 3 bases; J trimming: 4 bases; junction bases outside the gene matches: 3. Looked up from germline, CDR1 is SEHNR and CDR2 is FQNEAQ (reference sequence). In DNA form, the CDR3 reads TGTGCCAGCAGCTTGGCTAGCGGGGGGGGAGAGACCCAGTACTTC. This gives the protein CASSLASGGGETQYF.

The CDR3 coding sequence is TGTGCCAGCAGCTTGGCCCCGGGTGTGACGCCTAGCACAGATACGCAGTATTTT. Translated: CASSLAPGVTPSTDTQYF. The chain couples TRBV7-6 to TRBJ2-3; D unresolved. The V gene's germline CDR1 is SGHVS and CDR2 FNYEAQ. Between the trimmed V and J ends, which lost 3 bases and 0 bases, there was a span of 19 bases. The CDR3 is 18 amino acids.

The chain employs TRBV6-6 and TRBJ1-4; no firm D call. There are 14 residues in the CDR3. CDR1 and CDR2 from the germline V gene are MNHNY and SVGAGI (reference sequence). The V end was cut by 6 bases, the J end by 7 bases, with 15 bases between. The CDR3 sequence is CASSPEVEGEKLFF. The CDR3 DNA is TGTGCCAGCAGCCCCGAGGTGGAAGGTGAAAAACTGTTTTTT.

V gene TRBV7-2 combines with J gene TRBJ2-7, with TRBD1 as a possible D gene (6 bases). The ends were cut back, 1 base at V and 0 bases at J, with 13 bases in the middle. Germline CDR1 is SGHTA and CDR2 is FQGNSA. The CDR3 covers 16 residues. CDR3: CASSLGETGSSYEQYF. CDR3 nucleotides: TGTGCCAGCAGCTTAGGAGAAACAGGGAGCTCCTACGAGCAGTACTTC.

The chain carries TRBV27 and TRBJ2-3; no firm D call. Deletions cut 0 bases from V and 7 bases from J, with 8 bases between. The CDR3 is 13 residues long. CDR1 MNHEY and CDR2 SMNVEV come from the germline V gene (reference sequence). Here the CDR3 reads CASSLSFSHTQYF. The CDR3 DNA is TGTGCCAGCAGTTTATCGTTCTCCCATACGCAGTATTTT.

The chain combines TRBV5-1 with TRBJ1-1, with 11 positions matching TRBD1. The germline CDR1 and CDR2 sequences are SGHRS and YFSETQ. The CDR3 is 17 residues long. Trimming cost V 4 bases and J 3 bases; bases outside gene matches: 11. CDR3: CASSEPDRGRFDTEAFF. CDR3 DNA: TGCGCCAGCAGCGAACCGGACAGGGGGCGGTTTGACACTGAAGCTTTCTTT.

The chain joins TRBV5-1 to TRBJ1-1; a weak D match, TRBD1 (5 bases). The germline V gene has CDR1 SGHRS and CDR2 YFSETQ. The CDR3 totals 14 residues. Trimming took off 0 bases at V and 5 bases at J, with 11 bases between the two ends. The CDR3: CASSLAREGTEAFF. The CDR3 DNA is TGCGCCAGCAGCTTGGCACGGGAGGGGACTGAAGCTTTCTTT.

This clone was found once. This chain joins TRBV7-2 and TRBJ2-5, with TRBD1 matching 8 bases. Germline CDR1 is SGHTA and CDR2 is FQGNSA. This CDR3 has 16 residues. After removal of 5 bases from V and 3 bases from J, the junction contained 11 bases not matched to a gene. CDR3 coding DNA: TGTGCCAGCAGCGCGAAAAGGACAGGGATGAAAGAGACCCAGTACTTC. Its translation: CASSAKRTGMKETQYF.

The V and J genes are TRBV7-3 and TRBJ2-1; D remains unclear. Germline CDR1 is SGHTA and CDR2 is FQGTGA. This CDR3 is 13 amino acids long. The ends were cut back, 5 bases at V and 2 bases at J, with 7 bases in the middle. Written as DNA, the CDR3 is TGTGCCAGCAGCGTAAACACCTACAATGAGCAGTTCTTC. Residues: CASSVNTYNEQFF.

The chain links TRBV7-6 to TRBJ2-1, with TRBD1 matching over 7 bases. Trimming at V came to 5 bases and at J to 4 bases, leaving 11 bases not matched to a gene. The CDR3 contains 16 residues. From germline, CDR1 is SGHVS and CDR2 FNYEAQ. The CDR3 loop is CASSRGNRGLYNEQFF. The DNA of the CDR3 is TGTGCCAGCAGCCGAGGGAACAGGGGATTATACAATGAGCAGTTCTTC.

This chain uses TRBV19 with TRBJ1-4; TRBD1 might be the D (5 bases). Trimming took off 4 bases at V and 5 bases at J, with 20 bases between the two ends. Germline-derived CDR1 and CDR2 are LNHDA and SQIVND (reference sequence). CDR3 length: 17 residues. The CDR3 loop is CASSTREYVGSNEKLFF. CDR3 coding DNA: TGTGCCAGTAGTACCAGGGAATACGTAGGCTCGAATGAAAAACTGTTTTTT. Together with reference TRBV19 and TRBJ1-4, the CDR3 gives the full variable domain: DGGITQSPKYLFRKEGQNVTLSCEQNLNHDAMYWYRQDPGQGLRLIYYSQIVNDFQKGDIAEGYSVSREKKESFPLTVTSAQKNPTAFYLCASSTREYVGSNEKLFFGSGTQLSVL.

The V and J genes are TRBV11-3 and TRBJ2-7, with a tentative D call TRBD1 (5 bases). CDR1 and CDR2 (germline): SGHNT, YENEEA. CDR3 size: 13 residues. Trimming removed 4 bases at V and 2 bases at J, with 9 bases between. The CDR3, as DNA: TGTGCCAGCAGCTGGGGCGAAGCCTACGAGCAGTACTTC. This codes for CASSWGEAYEQYF.